This TCR beta chain came from a study of T cells expressing NK-cell markers. Germline V gene lookup returns CDR1 ENHRY and CDR2 SYGVKD. The CDR3 spans 19 residues. Scientists made TCR beta cDNA using 5'RACE template switching with UMIs. TCRdb re-called the 5' RACE reads, yielding one record per CDR3 amino acid sequence without DNA. The sample is made up of about 370,000 distinct CDR3 sequences, and the top ten hold roughly 10% of it. This chain uses TRBV10-3 with TRBJ2-1; TCRdb lists TRBD2, though no DNA is available to test this call. The sample taken for sequencing was blood T cells: a sorted CD56 or NKG2C T cell subset, CD4+ or CD8+ T cells, or bulk PBMC T cells (not recorded which). The source is a woman in her forties or fifties in good health. The CDR3 loop reads CAISESGASGRSAYNEQFF.